The clone carrying this TCR beta chain was detected a few times. CDR3 size: 12 residues. V gave up 1 base and J gave up 6 bases, with 4 bases separating them. CDR1 and CDR2 from the germline V gene are LGHNT and FRNRAP. These data originate in a study of blood T cell repertoires in COVID-19. The repertoire was sequenced with immunoSEQ multiplex PCR; TCRdb's copy has only in-frame clones and lacks some. The sample yields roughly 87,000 clones, approximately 86% seen once. This chain links TRBV12-5 with TRBJ1-5; unclear D gene. The sequence was obtained from a woman older than 75 with COVID-19, enrolled during active disease. Sequences were obtained from peripheral blood. CDR3 DNA sequence: TGTGCTAGTGGTTTGGCCGGTCAGCCCCAGCATTTT. Amino acids: CASGLAGQPQHF.